The 24 T cell receptor beta chains in this list originate from one sample, sequenced in a study of blood T cell repertoires in COVID-19. Only in-frame clones appear in the TCRdb table, and some are missing; sequencing was by immunoSEQ multiplex PCR. The sample carries 250,000 to 300,000 clones, almost 90% recorded once. The sequencing sample was made of peripheral blood. Source of these receptors: a woman under 40 with COVID-19, enrolled during active disease.

The chain carries TRBV4-3 and TRBJ2-1, with 8 bases lining up with TRBD2. V shed 0 bases and J 3 bases; nucleotides not matched to a gene: 4. Germline-derived CDR1 and CDR2 are LGHNA and YSLEER. The CDR3 extends over 16 amino acids. In DNA, the CDR3 is TGCGCCAGCAGCCAAGATACTAGCGGAAACTACAATGAGCAGTTCTTC. Its translation is CASSQDTSGNYNEQFF.

The chain employs TRBV2 and TRBJ2-3; TRBD2 matches 7 bases. The CDR3 spans 16 residues. Germline CDR1 SNHLY, CDR2 FYNNEI. The ends lost 7 bases at V and 3 bases at J; junction bases unmatched: 13. In DNA, the CDR3 is TGTGCCAGCAATTGGCCTAGCGGCCCGGGAACAGATACGCAGTATTTT. Its translation: CASNWPSGPGTDTQYF.

This rearrangement joins TRBV7-3 to TRBJ2-3; D call uncertain. The CDR3 extends over 13 amino acids. Trimming removed 3 bases from V and 3 bases from J, with 7 bases in between. Germline assignment: CDR1 SGHTA and CDR2 FQGTGA. CDR3 DNA: TGTGCCAGCAGCTTCTCCAGTACAGATACGCAGTATTTT. Its translation: CASSFSSTDTQYF.

This clone has a single count. The CDR3 spells CAWSVGLAGPETQYF. The DNA of the CDR3 is TGTGCCTGGAGTGTTGGGCTAGCGGGACCAGAGACCCAGTACTTC. This chain joins TRBV30 and TRBJ2-5, with 9 bases aligning to TRBD2. The junction had 6 bases not matched to a gene; V was cut back by 0 bases and J by 4 bases. The length of the CDR3 is 15 residues. Germline values: CDR1 GTSNPN, CDR2 SVGIG (reference sequence).

The chain links TRBV5-5 to TRBJ1-5; 9 nucleotides align to TRBD1. The CDR3 runs to 15 residues. V dropped 2 bases and J dropped 2; count of bases not matched to a gene: 2. The germline V gene has CDR1 SGHKS and CDR2 YYEKEE (reference sequence). DNA for the CDR3: TGTGCCAGCAGCTTTACAGGGGGCGGCAATCAGCCCCAGCATTTT. It yields the protein CASSFTGGGNQPQHF.

The chain uses TRBV4-3 and TRBJ2-7; 11 nucleotides agree with TRBD1. Per germline, CDR1 LGHNA and CDR2 YSLEER. The ends lost 3 bases at V and 2 bases at J; junction bases unmatched: 15. The CDR3 covers 19 residues. DNA for the CDR3: TGCGCCAGCAGCCAGGAATTTCGGACAGGGGGCTTCATGACCTACGAGCAGTACTTC. Protein sequence: CASSQEFRTGGFMTYEQYF.

The chain joins TRBV6-2 or TRBV6-3 to TRBJ1-5, with 10 bases that match TRBD1. CDR1 MNHEY and CDR2 SVGEGT come from the germline V gene. The V gene end was trimmed by 4 bases and the J gene end by 10 bases; junction bases not matched to a gene: 13. The CDR3 extends over 16 amino acids. As DNA, the CDR3 is TGTGCCAGCAGTTCCCTCCCCGGGACAGGGGTGGGACCCCAGCATTTT. Encoded protein: CASSSLPGTGVGPQHF.

This chain uses TRBV28 with TRBJ1-6; no firm D call. CDR1 and CDR2 (germline): MDHEN, SYDVKM. The CDR3 sequence is 11 residues long. V was trimmed by 3 bases and J by 14 bases, leaving 8 bases between them. The CDR3, as DNA: TGTGCCAGCAGTTTCCCCGGGGCCCTCCACTTT. It encodes CASSFPGALHF.

The chain links TRBV28 to TRBJ2-5; D possibly corresponds to TRBD2 (7 bases). V was cut by 4 bases and J by 5 bases, with 17 bases left in between. The CDR3 is 15 amino acids. Germline V gene lookup returns CDR1 MDHEN and CDR2 SYDVKM. CDR3 sequence: CASSSPREGDETQYF. The CDR3 DNA is TGTGCCAGCAGTTCACCCAGGGAGGGGGACGAGACCCAGTACTTC.

V usage is TRBV3-1 (or the pseudogene TRBV3-2) and J usage is TRBJ1-1; tentative D call: TRBD1 (6 bases). Germline V lookup: CDR1 LGHDT, CDR2 YNNKEL (reference sequence). V was shortened by 0 bases and J by 7 bases, with 9 bases between the two germline ends. This CDR3 is built from 13 residues. CDR3 bases: TGTGCCAGCAGCCAAGACCAGGGGTTTGAAGCTTTCTTT. This codes for CASSQDQGFEAFF.

This chain links TRBV10-3 with TRBJ1-3; 7 bases are shared with TRBD1. The CDR3 is made up of 17 amino acids. Germline CDR1 and CDR2: ENHRY and SYGVKD. V lost 1 base, J lost 0 bases, and 6 bases stayed unmatched. The CDR3 here is CAISEFGTASSGNTIYF. The DNA for the CDR3 is TGTGCCATCAGTGAGTTTGGGACAGCGAGCTCTGGAAACACCATATATTTT.

The chain couples TRBV6-1 to TRBJ1-2, with TRBD1 matching over 7 bases. The germline V gene encodes CDR1 MNHNS and CDR2 SASEGT. The CDR3 runs to 16 residues. J lost 1 base, V lost 4 bases, and 9 bases had no gene match. CDR3 in amino acids: CASSADREPLNYGYTF. DNA for the CDR3: TGTGCCAGCAGTGCAGACAGGGAGCCCCTTAACTATGGCTACACCTTC.

This chain links TRBV30 with TRBJ2-5; the match to TRBD2 covers 13 bases. The germline V gene encodes CDR1 GTSNPN and CDR2 SVGIG (reference sequence). This CDR3 region has 16 residues. V was pared by 3 bases and J by 6 bases, with 10 bases of the junction left unmatched. This CDR3 is CAWSAARTSGRQTQYF. The DNA for the CDR3 is TGTGCCTGGAGCGCGGCTCGGACTAGCGGGAGACAGACCCAGTACTTC.

About this clone: At the DNA level, this CDR3 is encoded by other sequences in the same sample as well. V gene TRBV4-1 combines with J gene TRBJ2-6, with D unclear. Germline-derived CDR1 and CDR2 are MGHRA and YSYEKL. The CDR3 extends over 14 amino acids. Trimming removed 4 bases at V and 4 bases at J, with 8 bases between. The CDR3: CASSPRSGANVLTF. The CDR3 DNA follows: TGCGCCAGCAGCCCGAGGTCGGGGGCCAACGTCCTGACTTTC.

This clone was detected only a few times. The chain uses TRBV15 and TRBJ2-1, with TRBD2 identical over 8 bases. The germline gives CDR1 LNHNV, CDR2 YYDKDF (reference sequence). The CDR3 contains 15 residues. Trimming removed 5 bases from V and 6 bases from J; junction bases left unmatched: 9. The chain's CDR3 is CATSGARTSSNEQFF. DNA for the CDR3: TGTGCCACCAGCGGTGCGCGGACTAGCAGCAATGAGCAGTTCTTC.

The chain recombines TRBV24-1 with TRBJ1-1; D uncertain. Germline CDR1 KGHDR, CDR2 SFDVKD. This CDR3 spans 13 amino acids. V was pared by 5 bases and J by 1 base, with 7 bases between. In DNA form, the CDR3 reads TGTGCCACCAGTGGCGCAGGGAACACTGAAGCTTTCTTT. It specifies CATSGAGNTEAFF.

The chain links TRBV18 to TRBJ1-1, with D possibly TRBD1 on 6 matching bases. This CDR3 comprises 14 residues. Germline loops: CDR1 KGHSH, CDR2 LQKENI. V lost 6 bases, J lost 2 bases, and 13 bases lay in between. The CDR3 nucleotides read TGTGCCAGCTCCACACAACAGGGAAACACTGAAGCTTTCTTT. Its protein product is CASSTQQGNTEAFF.

This clone has a single count. The J gene is TRBJ1-2, the V gene TRBV7-2; D uncertain. V lost 5 bases to trimming and J lost 8 bases, with 15 bases between them. CDR1 is SGHTA and CDR2 is FQGNSA in the germline V gene. This CDR3 has 13 residues. The CDR3 spells CASSPLVPGGYTF. The CDR3 DNA follows: TGTGCCAGCAGCCCCCTGGTCCCGGGAGGCTACACCTTC.

The genes are TRBV5-1 and TRBJ2-3; TRBD2 agrees at 11 bases. The V gene end was trimmed by 8 bases and the J gene end by 3 bases; junction bases not matched to a gene: 8. The CDR3 is 15 residues long. Germline V gene data show CDR1 as SGHRS and CDR2 as YFSETQ. The CDR3 DNA is TGCGCCAGTCGTACTACTAGCGGGAGAACAGATACGCAGTATTTT. This gives the protein CASRTTSGRTDTQYF. The variable domain in full, with the rest retrieved from reference TRBV5-1 and TRBJ2-3, is KAGVTQTPRYLIKTRGQQVTLSCSPISGHRSVSWYQQTPGQGLQFLFEYFSETQRNKGNFPGRFSGRQFSNSRSEMNVSTLELGDSALYLCASRTTSGRTDTQYFGPGTRLTVL.

V gene TRBV30 combines with J gene TRBJ2-3, with 13 bases identical to TRBD2. With 7 bases clipped from V and 0 bases from J, the junction kept 7 bases outside the gene matches. Per the germline V gene, CDR1 is GTSNPN and CDR2 is SVGIG (reference sequence). The CDR3 contains 16 residues. DNA for the CDR3: TGTGCCTCCACCACACTAGCGGGGGGGAGCACAGATACGCAGTATTTT. It is translated as CASTTLAGGSTDTQYF.

Concerning this clone itself: Sequence at one end of the junction differs from germline and may be a read error. The chain carries TRBV7-7 and TRBJ2-3, with 8 bases identical to TRBD1. The CDR3 is 13 amino acids. CDR1 is SSHAT, CDR2 FNYEAQ, per germline (reference sequence). The CDR3 loop reads CASSKDRADTQYF. The CDR3 nucleotides read TGTGCTAGCAGTAAGGACAGGGCGGATACGCAGTATTTT.

The chain couples TRBV12-3 or TRBV12-4 to TRBJ2-1; 14 nucleotides agree with TRBD2. The V and J ends lost 9 bases and 9 bases, in that order; junction bases with no gene match: 4. CDR3 size: 13 residues. The CDR3 sequence: CASRGLAGGEQFF. The DNA of the CDR3 is TGTGCCAGTAGAGGACTAGCGGGAGGTGAGCAGTTCTTC.

The chain is built from TRBV10-1 and TRBJ2-7; 11 bases are shared with TRBD1. The CDR3 is 17 amino acids. Germline V gene lookup returns CDR1 WNHNN and CDR2 SYGVQD (reference sequence). V dropped 9 bases and J dropped 0; count of bases not matched to a gene: 13. CDR3 loop: CARGTGGRGGSSYEQYF. The CDR3 DNA follows: TGCGCCAGGGGGACAGGGGGGCGCGGGGGTAGCTCCTACGAGCAGTACTTC.

This clone showed up just once. The rearrangement links TRBV2 to TRBJ2-5; TRBD2 matches at 11 bases. Unmatched junction bases numbered 4, after V lost 4 bases and J lost 0 bases. Per the germline V gene, CDR1 is SNHLY and CDR2 is FYNNEI. CDR3 length equals 16 residues. The CDR3 bases are TGTGCCAGCAGTGTACCGGGACTAGCGGACCAAGAGACCCAGTACTTC. Protein sequence: CASSVPGLADQETQYF.